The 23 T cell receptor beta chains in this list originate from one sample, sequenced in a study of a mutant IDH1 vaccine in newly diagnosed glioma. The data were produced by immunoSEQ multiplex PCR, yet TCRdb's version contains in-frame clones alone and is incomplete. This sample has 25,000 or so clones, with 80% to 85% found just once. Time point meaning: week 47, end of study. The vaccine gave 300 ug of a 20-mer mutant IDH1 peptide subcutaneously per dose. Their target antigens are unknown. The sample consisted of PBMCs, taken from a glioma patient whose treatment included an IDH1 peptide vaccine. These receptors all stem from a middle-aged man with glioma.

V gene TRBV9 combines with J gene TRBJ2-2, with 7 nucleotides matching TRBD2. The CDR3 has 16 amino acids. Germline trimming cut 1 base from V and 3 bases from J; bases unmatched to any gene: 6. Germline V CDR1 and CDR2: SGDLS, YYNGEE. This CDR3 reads CASSVRRGRDTGELFF. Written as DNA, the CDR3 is TGTGCCAGCAGCGTAAGGCGGGGGAGGGACACCGGGGAGCTGTTTTTT.

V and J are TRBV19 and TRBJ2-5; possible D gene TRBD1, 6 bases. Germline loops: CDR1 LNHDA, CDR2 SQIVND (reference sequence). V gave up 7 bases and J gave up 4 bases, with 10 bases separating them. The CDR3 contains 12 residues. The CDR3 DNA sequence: TGTGCCAGTATGGACAGAAGAGAGACCCAGTACTTC. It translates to CASMDRRETQYF.

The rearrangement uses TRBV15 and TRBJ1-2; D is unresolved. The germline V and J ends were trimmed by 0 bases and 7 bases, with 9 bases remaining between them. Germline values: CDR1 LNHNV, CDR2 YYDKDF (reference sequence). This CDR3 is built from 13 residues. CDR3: CATSREGIGGYTF. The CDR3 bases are TGTGCCACCAGCAGAGAAGGCATCGGTGGCTACACCTTC.

Here the CDR3 reads CASRGTSTQPQHF. The CDR3 coding sequence is TGTGCCAGCAGGGGGACATCTACCCAGCCCCAGCATTTT. J is TRBJ1-5 and V is TRBV6-1; perhaps TRBD1 as D (6 bases). V was clipped by 6 bases and J by 7 bases, with 13 bases between them. The germline V gene has CDR1 MNHNS and CDR2 SASEGT. CDR3 length: 13 amino acids.

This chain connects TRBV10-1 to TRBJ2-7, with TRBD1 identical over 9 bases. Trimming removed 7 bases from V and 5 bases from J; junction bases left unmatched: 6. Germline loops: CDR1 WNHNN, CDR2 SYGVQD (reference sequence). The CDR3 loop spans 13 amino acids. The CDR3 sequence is CASTKDRGNEQYF. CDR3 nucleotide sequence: TGCGCCAGCACAAAGGACAGGGGCAACGAGCAGTACTTC.

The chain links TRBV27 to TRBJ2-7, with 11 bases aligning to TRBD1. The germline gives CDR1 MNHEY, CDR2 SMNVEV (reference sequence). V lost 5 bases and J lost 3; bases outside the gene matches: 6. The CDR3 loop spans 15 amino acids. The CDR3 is CASSIPGTGGYEQYF. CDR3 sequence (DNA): TGTGCCAGCAGTATACCCGGGACAGGGGGCTACGAGCAGTACTTC.

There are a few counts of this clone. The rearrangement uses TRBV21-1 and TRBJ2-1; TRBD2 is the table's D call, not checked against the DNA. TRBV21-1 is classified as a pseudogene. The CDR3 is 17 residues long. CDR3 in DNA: TGTGCCAGCAGCAAAGAGGGACTAGCGGGAGCAGACAATGAGCAGTTCTTC. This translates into CASSKEGLAGADNEQFF.

This CDR3 reads CASSPGLSTDTQYF. CDR3 DNA: TGTGCCAGCAGCCCCGGACTGAGCACAGATACGCAGTATTTT. The chain links TRBV11-1 to TRBJ2-3, with a weak D call TRBD2 (5 bases). The CDR3 sequence is 14 residues long. The germline V and J ends were trimmed by 5 bases and 0 bases, with 9 bases remaining between them. Looked up from germline, CDR1 is SGHAT and CDR2 is FQDESV (reference sequence).

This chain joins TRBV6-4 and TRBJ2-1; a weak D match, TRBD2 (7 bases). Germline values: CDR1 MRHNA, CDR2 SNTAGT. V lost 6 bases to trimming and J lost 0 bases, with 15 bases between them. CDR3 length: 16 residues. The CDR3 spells CASSAGAGSSYNEQFF. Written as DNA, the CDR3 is TGTGCCAGCAGCGCGGGGGCGGGGAGCTCCTACAATGAGCAGTTCTTC.

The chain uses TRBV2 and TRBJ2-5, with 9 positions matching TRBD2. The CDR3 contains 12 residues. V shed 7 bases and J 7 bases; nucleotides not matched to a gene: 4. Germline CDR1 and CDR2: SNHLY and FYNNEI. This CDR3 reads CASKVAGATQYF. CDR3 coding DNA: TGTGCCAGCAAGGTAGCGGGGGCGACCCAGTACTTC.

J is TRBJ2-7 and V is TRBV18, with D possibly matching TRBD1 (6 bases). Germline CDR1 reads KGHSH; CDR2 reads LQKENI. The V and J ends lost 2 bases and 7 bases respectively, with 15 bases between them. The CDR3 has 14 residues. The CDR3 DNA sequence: TGTGCCAGCTCACCAGCGGACAGCCTATTAGAGCAGTACTTC. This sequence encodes CASSPADSLLEQYF. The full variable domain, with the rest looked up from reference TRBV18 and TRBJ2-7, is NAGVMQNPRHLVRRRGQEARLRCSPMKGHSHVYWYRQLPEEGLKFMVYLQKENIIDESGMPKERFSAEFPKEGPSILRIQQVVRGDSAAYFCASSPADSLLEQYFGPGTRLTVT.

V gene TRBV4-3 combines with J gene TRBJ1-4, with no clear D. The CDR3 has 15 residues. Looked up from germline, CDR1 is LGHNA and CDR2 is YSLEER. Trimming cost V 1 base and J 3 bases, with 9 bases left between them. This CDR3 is CASSQVLGSNEKLFF. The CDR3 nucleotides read TGCGCCAGCAGCCAAGTACTGGGTTCTAATGAAAAACTGTTTTTT.

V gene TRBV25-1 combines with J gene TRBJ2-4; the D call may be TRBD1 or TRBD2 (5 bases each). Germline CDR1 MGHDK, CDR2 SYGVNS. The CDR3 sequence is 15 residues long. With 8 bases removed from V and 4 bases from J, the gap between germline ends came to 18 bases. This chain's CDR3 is CASQMGDPAKNIQYF. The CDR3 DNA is TGTGCCAGCCAGATGGGGGACCCCGCTAAAAACATTCAGTACTTC. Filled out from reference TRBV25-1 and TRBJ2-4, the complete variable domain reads EADIYQTPRYLVIGTGKKITLECSQTMGHDKMYWYQQDPGMELHLIHYSYGVNSTEKGDLSSESTVSRIRTEHFPLTLESARPSHTSQYLCASQMGDPAKNIQYFGAGTRLSVL.

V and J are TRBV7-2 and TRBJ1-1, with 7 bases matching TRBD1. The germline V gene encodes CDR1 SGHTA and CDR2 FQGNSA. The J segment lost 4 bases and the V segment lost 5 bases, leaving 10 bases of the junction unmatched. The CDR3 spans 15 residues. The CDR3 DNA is TGTGCCAGCAGCATCGACAGGGCTGTGGGCACTGAAGCTTTCTTT. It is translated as CASSIDRAVGTEAFF.

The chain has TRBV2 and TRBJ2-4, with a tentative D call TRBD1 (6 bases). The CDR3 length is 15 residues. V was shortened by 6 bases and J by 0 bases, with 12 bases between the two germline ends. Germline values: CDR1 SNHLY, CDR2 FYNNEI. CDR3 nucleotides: TGTGCCAGCAGAGACAGGCTGATAGCCAAAAACATTCAGTACTTC. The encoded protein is CASRDRLIAKNIQYF.

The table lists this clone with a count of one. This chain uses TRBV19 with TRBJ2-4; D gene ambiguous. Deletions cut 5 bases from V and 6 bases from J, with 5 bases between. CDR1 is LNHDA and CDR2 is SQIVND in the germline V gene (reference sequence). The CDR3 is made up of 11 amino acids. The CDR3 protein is CASSSRNIQYF. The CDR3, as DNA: TGTGCCAGTAGTTCGAGAAACATTCAGTACTTC.

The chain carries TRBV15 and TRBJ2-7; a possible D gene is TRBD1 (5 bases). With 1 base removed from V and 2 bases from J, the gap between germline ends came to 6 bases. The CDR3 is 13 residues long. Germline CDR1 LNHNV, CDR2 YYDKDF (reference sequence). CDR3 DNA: TGTGCCACCAGCAGAGGGGGCACCTACGAGCAGTACTTC. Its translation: CATSRGGTYEQYF.

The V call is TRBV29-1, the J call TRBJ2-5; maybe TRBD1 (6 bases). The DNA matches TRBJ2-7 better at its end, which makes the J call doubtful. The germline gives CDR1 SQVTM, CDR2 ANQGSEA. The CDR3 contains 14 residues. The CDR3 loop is CSVKEVTAQGEQYF. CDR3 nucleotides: TGCAGCGTGAAGGAAGTGACAGCACAGGGCGAGCAGTACTTC.

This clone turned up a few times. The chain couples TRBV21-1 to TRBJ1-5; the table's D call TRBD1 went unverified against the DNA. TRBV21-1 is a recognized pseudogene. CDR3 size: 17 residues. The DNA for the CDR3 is TGTGCCAGCAGCAAAAACCCGGGACAGGTGAGCCGTCAGCCCCAGCATTTT. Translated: CASSKNPGQVSRQPQHF.

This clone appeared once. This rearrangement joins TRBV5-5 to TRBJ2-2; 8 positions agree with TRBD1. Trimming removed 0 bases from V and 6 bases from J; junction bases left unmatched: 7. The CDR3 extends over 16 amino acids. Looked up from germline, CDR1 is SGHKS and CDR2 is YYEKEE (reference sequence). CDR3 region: CASSLVRTGRSGELFF. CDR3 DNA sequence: TGTGCCAGCAGCTTGGTGCGGACAGGGCGTTCCGGGGAGCTGTTTTTT.

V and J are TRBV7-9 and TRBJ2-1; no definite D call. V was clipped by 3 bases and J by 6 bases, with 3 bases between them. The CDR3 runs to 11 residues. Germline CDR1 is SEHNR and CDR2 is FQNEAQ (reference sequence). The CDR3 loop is CASSLSNEQFF. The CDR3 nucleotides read TGTGCCAGCAGCTTGAGCAATGAGCAGTTCTTC. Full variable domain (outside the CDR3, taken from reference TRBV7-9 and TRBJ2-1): DTGVSQNPRHKITKRGQNVTFRCDPISEHNRLYWYRQTLGQGPEFLTYFQNEAQLEKSRLLSDRFSAERPKGSFSTLEIQRTEQGDSAMYLCASSLSNEQFFGPGTRLTVL.

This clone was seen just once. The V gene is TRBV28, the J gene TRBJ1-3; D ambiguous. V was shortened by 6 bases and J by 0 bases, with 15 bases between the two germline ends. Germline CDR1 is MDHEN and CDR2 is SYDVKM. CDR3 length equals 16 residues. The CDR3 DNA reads TGTGCCAGCAGGTCCTCGGACGGCTACTCTGGAAACACCATATATTTT. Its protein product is CASRSSDGYSGNTIYF.

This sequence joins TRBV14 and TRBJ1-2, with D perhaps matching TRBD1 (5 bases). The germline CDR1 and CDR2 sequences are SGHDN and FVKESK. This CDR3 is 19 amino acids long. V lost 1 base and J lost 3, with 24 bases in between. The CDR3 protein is CASSQVNPGSQTGHYGYTF. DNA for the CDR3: TGTGCCAGCAGCCAAGTGAATCCGGGTTCCCAAACGGGACACTATGGCTACACCTTC.